The next 28 T cell receptor beta chains were all read from a single sample in a study of T cell clones after liver transplantation. Generated by immunoSEQ multiplex PCR, the TCRdb table keeps only in-frame clones and is missing some. The sample shows about 120,000 clones, about nine tenths of them seen only once. The sample was CD4+ T cells from blood, taken 12 months after liver transplant. These receptors were taken from a human patient who received a liver transplant. Some T cells may arise from the graft donor.

The chain combines TRBV5-1 with TRBJ2-1; 7 bases line up with TRBD1. Germline V gene lookup returns CDR1 SGHRS and CDR2 YFSETQ. The CDR3 is made up of 15 amino acids. The ends lost 4 bases at V and 1 base at J; junction bases unmatched: 5. The CDR3 DNA reads as TGCGCCAGCAGCATGGGACAGACTTCCTACAATGAGCAGTTCTTC. It specifies CASSMGQTSYNEQFF.

CDR3 amino acids: CASSPILAGGPGGANVLTF. CDR3 nucleotides: TGTGCCAGCAGCCCAATACTAGCGGGAGGGCCGGGTGGGGCCAACGTCCTGACTTTC. This chain joins TRBV5-6 and TRBJ2-6, with 13 bases matching TRBD2. The CDR3 covers 19 residues. Germline CDR1 reads SGHDT; CDR2 reads YYEEEE. V lost 4 bases and J lost 3; bases outside the gene matches: 10.

The rearrangement joins TRBV30 to TRBJ2-1; 8 nucleotides align to TRBD1. From germline, CDR1 is GTSNPN and CDR2 SVGIG (reference sequence). The J segment lost 8 bases and the V segment lost 0 bases, leaving 3 bases of the junction unmatched. This CDR3 is 13 amino acids long. The CDR3, as DNA: TGTGCCTGGAGTGTACAGGGGGTGCATGAGCAGTTCTTC. Encoded protein: CAWSVQGVHEQFF.

This clone was detected once. The chain joins TRBV7-3 to TRBJ2-2, with TRBD1 identical over 9 bases. V was pared by 5 bases and J by 6 bases, with 10 bases of the junction left unmatched. Germline V gives CDR1 SGHTA, CDR2 FQGTGA. The CDR3 spans 16 residues. The CDR3 here is CASSPGTGMFPGELFF. The CDR3 nucleotides are TGTGCCAGCAGCCCAGGGACAGGGATGTTCCCCGGGGAGCTGTTTTTT.

The V call is TRBV2, the J call TRBJ2-5, with 11 nucleotides matching TRBD1. V was clipped by 6 bases and J by 11 bases; unmatched bases: 8. Germline CDR1 and CDR2: SNHLY and FYNNEI. This CDR3 has 13 residues. The chain's CDR3 is CASSEDRGQRQYF. CDR3 nucleotide sequence: TGTGCCAGCAGCGAGGACAGGGGGCAGCGGCAGTACTTC.

This chain uses TRBV30 with TRBJ2-4; 8 bases align to TRBD1. Losses at the gene ends were 2 bases for V and 6 bases for J; bases not matched to a gene: 9. CDR3 size: 15 residues. The germline V gene has CDR1 GTSNPN and CDR2 SVGIG (reference sequence). The CDR3 loop is CAWSSGIGQGNIQYF. In DNA, the CDR3 is TGTGCCTGGAGTTCGGGTATCGGACAGGGAAACATTCAGTACTTC. Full variable domain (outside the CDR3, taken from reference TRBV30 and TRBJ2-4): SQTIHQWPATLVQPVGSPLSLECTVEGTSNPNLYWYRQAAGRGLQLLFYSVGIGQISSEVPQNLSASRPQDRQFILSSKKLLLSDSGFYLCAWSSGIGQGNIQYFGAGTRLSVL.

The chain employs TRBV5-1 and TRBJ2-3; the D call may be TRBD1 or TRBD2 (6 bases each). The V end lost 5 bases, the J end lost 1 base, and 29 bases lay between the germline ends. The germline CDR1 and CDR2 sequences are SGHRS and YFSETQ. The CDR3 sequence is 20 residues long. CDR3 DNA: TGCGCCAGCAGGAACCAGGAGGGAGGAGGAGGGGGACCGGGCACAGATACGCAGTATTTT. Its translation: CASRNQEGGGGGPGTDTQYF.

The DNA for the CDR3 is TGCGCCAGCAGCCAAGATTTGGGGGACAGGGATAGCAATCAGCCCCAGCATTTT. It yields the protein CASSQDLGDRDSNQPQHF. The chain couples TRBV4-3 to TRBJ1-5; 9 nucleotides agree with TRBD1. The CDR3 has 18 residues. The germline CDR1 and CDR2 sequences are LGHNA and YSLEER. Trimming cost V 0 bases and J 0 bases; bases outside gene matches: 6.

This chain connects TRBV5-4 to TRBJ1-2; 8 positions agree with TRBD1. Germline V lookup: CDR1 SGHNT, CDR2 YYREEE (reference sequence). The CDR3 has 15 residues. V gave up 2 bases and J gave up 9 bases; unmatched junction bases: 12. This chain's CDR3 is CASSFGQGRIDRYTF. The CDR3 DNA reads as TGTGCCAGCAGCTTTGGACAGGGCCGGATTGATCGCTACACCTTC.

To note about this clone: Other DNA sequences of this sample code for an identical CDR3. The V and J genes are TRBV19 and TRBJ1-1; the D is unclear. The CDR3 contains 14 residues. V lost 0 bases and J lost 1, with 6 bases in between. Germline V CDR1 and CDR2: LNHDA, SQIVND (reference sequence). CDR3 in amino acids: CASSIDRGNTEAFF. The CDR3 region has the DNA TGTGCCAGTAGTATAGATCGGGGGAACACTGAAGCTTTCTTT.

The rearrangement uses TRBV2 and TRBJ1-5; D remains unclear. Germline CDR1 is SNHLY and CDR2 is FYNNEI. V was shortened by 3 bases and J by 0 bases, with 3 bases between the two germline ends. The CDR3 runs 13 residues. The CDR3 bases are TGTGCCAGCAGTGACCATAGCAATCAGCCCCAGCATTTT. Protein sequence: CASSDHSNQPQHF.

This rearrangement joins TRBV11-3 to TRBJ2-3; 9 bases align to TRBD1. Trimming at V came to 5 bases and at J to 0 bases, leaving 6 bases not matched to a gene. In germline, CDR1 is SGHNT, CDR2 YENEEA. The CDR3 covers 16 residues. The CDR3 loop reads CASSRIGTGSTDTQYF. The CDR3 nucleotides read TGTGCCAGCAGCCGCATCGGGACAGGGAGCACAGATACGCAGTATTTT.

The genes are TRBV11-3 and TRBJ1-4; the D is unclear. V was shortened by 1 base and J by 0 bases, with 12 bases between the two germline ends. This CDR3 has 17 residues. Germline V gene sequence: CDR1 SGHNT, CDR2 YENEEA. As DNA, the CDR3 is TGTGCCAGCAGCTTAGGGGCAGGCAGCTCAACTAATGAAAAACTGTTTTTT. It codes for CASSLGAGSSTNEKLFF.

This rearrangement joins TRBV19 to TRBJ1-2, with TRBD1 identical over 7 bases. The V segment lost 4 bases and the J segment 5 bases; nucleotides outside the gene matches: 16. The CDR3 runs to 17 residues. CDR1 and CDR2 (germline): LNHDA, SQIVND (reference sequence). The CDR3, as DNA: TGTGCCAGTAGTAGCTGGGACAGCATCTCAGTAGCATATGGCTACACCTTC. Translating gives CASSSWDSISVAYGYTF.

This chain joins TRBV6-1 and TRBJ2-7; 7 bases agree with TRBD2. J lost 0 bases, V lost 3 bases, and 8 bases had no gene match. The CDR3 extends over 16 amino acids. CDR1 is MNHNS, CDR2 SASEGT, per germline. The DNA for the CDR3 is TGTGCCAGCAGTGATAGCAGCGGGGAGAGCTCCTACGAGCAGTACTTC. It is translated as CASSDSSGESSYEQYF.

The J gene is TRBJ1-3, the V gene TRBV27; 9 nucleotides match TRBD1. The V segment lost 4 bases and the J segment 4 bases; nucleotides outside the gene matches: 2. Germline V gene lookup returns CDR1 MNHEY and CDR2 SMNVEV (reference sequence). This CDR3 contains 14 residues. CDR3 nucleotides: TGTGCCAGCAGTTCCGGGACAGGGGGAAACACCATATATTTT. Translated, it gives CASSSGTGGNTIYF.

V usage is TRBV29-1 and J usage is TRBJ2-7; 8 nucleotides agree with TRBD2. The J segment lost 0 bases and the V segment lost 2 bases, leaving 3 bases of the junction unmatched. CDR1 and CDR2 from the germline V gene are SQVTM and ANQGSEA. This CDR3 is 14 amino acids long. Here the CDR3 DNA reads TGCAGCGTTGAAAGGCTAGCGGGCTCCTACGAGCAGTACTTC. It translates to CSVERLAGSYEQYF.

The chain uses TRBV5-4 and TRBJ2-1; 13 bases are a match to TRBD2. J lost 6 bases, V lost 3 bases, and 6 bases had no gene match. CDR1 is SGHNT and CDR2 is YYREEE in the germline V gene (reference sequence). CDR3 length equals 16 residues. The CDR3 region has the DNA TGTGCCAGCAGCTCGACTAGCGGGGGGCGGGGCAATGAGCAGTTCTTC. Protein sequence: CASSSTSGGRGNEQFF.

The chain has TRBV29-1 and TRBJ2-3; possible D gene TRBD1, 5 bases. Per the germline V gene, CDR1 is SQVTM and CDR2 is ANQGSEA. The CDR3 is 14 residues long. Deletions cut 4 bases from V and 1 base from J, with 12 bases between. This chain's CDR3 is CSVVIGVGTDTQYF. The CDR3 DNA sequence: TGCAGCGTTGTGATAGGGGTGGGCACAGATACGCAGTATTTT.

Concerning this clone itself: The CDR3 end shows no conserved phenylalanine or tryptophan, and so a read error is likely. Because the CDR3's place on the DNA is in doubt, the DNA is left out and the CDR3 is given as listed by TCRdb. This rearrangement joins TRBV5-1 to TRBJ2-7; the D call of TRBD2 is as the table states it, not checked on the DNA. The CDR3 is 19 amino acids in total, end residues counted. Germline-derived CDR1 and CDR2 are SGHRS and YFSETQ. CDR3 sequence reads: CASSPRTSGNSYEQYFGRS.

The gene calls are TRBV7-2 and TRBJ2-7, with D possibly TRBD1 on 6 matching bases. This CDR3 comprises 13 residues. Germline CDR1 SGHTA, CDR2 FQGNSA. Between the trimmed V and J ends, which lost 4 bases and 2 bases, there was a span of 9 bases. CDR3 sequence reads: CASSYGQTYEQYF. CDR3 in DNA: TGTGCCAGCAGCTACGGACAGACCTACGAGCAGTACTTC.

The V gene is TRBV5-1, the J gene TRBJ2-2, with 7 bases fitting TRBD2. Trimming removed 0 bases from V and 2 bases from J; junction bases left unmatched: 1. The CDR3 totals 15 residues. The germline CDR1 and CDR2 sequences are SGHRS and YFSETQ. CDR3 amino acids: CASSLGGSNTGELFF. The CDR3 region has the DNA TGCGCCAGCAGCTTGGGCGGGAGTAACACCGGGGAGCTGTTTTTT.

This sequence joins TRBV5-4 and TRBJ2-5; TRBD1 aligns across 8 bases. J lost 7 bases, V lost 3 bases, and 8 bases had no gene match. Germline CDR1 SGHNT, CDR2 YYREEE (reference sequence). The CDR3 loop spans 14 amino acids. The CDR3 reads CASSSTGVEGTQYF. As DNA, the CDR3 is TGTGCCAGCAGCTCGACAGGGGTAGAGGGGACCCAGTACTTC.

The V and J genes are TRBV7-2 and TRBJ2-7, with D unclear. V was clipped by 5 bases and J by 3 bases, with 8 bases between them. The CDR3 is 12 residues long. CDR1 and CDR2 (germline): SGHTA, FQGNSA. CDR3 protein: CASSRPGYEQYF. For the CDR3, the DNA is TGTGCCAGCAGCCGTCCCGGCTACGAGCAGTACTTC.

This clone was seen just once. The gene calls are TRBV11-2 and TRBJ2-1; D gene ambiguous. V shed 5 bases and J shed 8 bases, with 13 bases lying between them. The germline V gene has CDR1 SGHAT and CDR2 FQNNGV. This CDR3 contains 13 residues. This CDR3 is CASSGRLGYEQFF. CDR3 DNA sequence: TGTGCCAGCAGCGGAAGACTTGGGTATGAGCAGTTCTTC. Filled out from reference TRBV11-2 and TRBJ2-1, the complete variable domain reads EAGVAQSPRYKIIEKRQSVAFWCNPISGHATLYWYQQILGQGPKLLIQFQNNGVVDDSQLPKDRFSAERLKGVDSTLKIQPAKLEDSAVYLCASSGRLGYEQFFGPGTRLTVL.

V and J are TRBV7-3 and TRBJ1-1; no clear D gene. The CDR3 consists of 13 residues. V was pared by 0 bases and J by 4 bases, with 6 bases between. Germline-derived CDR1 and CDR2 are SGHTA and FQGTGA. CDR3 nucleotide sequence: TGTGCCAGCAGCTTAACTGGTGCCACTGAAGCTTTCTTT. The encoded protein is CASSLTGATEAFF. Drawing the rest from reference TRBV7-3 and TRBJ1-1, the complete variable domain is GAGVSQTPSNKVTEKGKYVELRCDPISGHTALYWYRQSLGQGPEFLIYFQGTGAADDSGLPNDRFFAVRPEGSVSTLKIQRTERGDSAVYLCASSLTGATEAFFGQGTRLTVV.

The chain uses TRBV7-2 and TRBJ2-1; D possibly corresponds to TRBD2 (5 bases). The germline gives CDR1 SGHTA, CDR2 FQGNSA. V was shortened by 1 base and J by 2 bases, with 9 bases between the two germline ends. This CDR3 has 15 residues. DNA for the CDR3: TGTGCCAGCAGCTTAGTAGCGAGCACCTACAATGAGCAGTTCTTC. Its translation is CASSLVASTYNEQFF.

This rearrangement joins TRBV5-6 to TRBJ2-2; TRBD2 matches at 7 bases. The CDR3 contains 16 residues. CDR1 is SGHDT, CDR2 YYEEEE, per germline. Trimming took 1 base from V and 6 from J; bases not matched to a gene: 9. DNA for the CDR3: TGTGCCAGCAGCTTGTTGGGACTAAGAGAGTCCGGGGAGCTGTTTTTT. Amino acids: CASSLLGLRESGELFF.